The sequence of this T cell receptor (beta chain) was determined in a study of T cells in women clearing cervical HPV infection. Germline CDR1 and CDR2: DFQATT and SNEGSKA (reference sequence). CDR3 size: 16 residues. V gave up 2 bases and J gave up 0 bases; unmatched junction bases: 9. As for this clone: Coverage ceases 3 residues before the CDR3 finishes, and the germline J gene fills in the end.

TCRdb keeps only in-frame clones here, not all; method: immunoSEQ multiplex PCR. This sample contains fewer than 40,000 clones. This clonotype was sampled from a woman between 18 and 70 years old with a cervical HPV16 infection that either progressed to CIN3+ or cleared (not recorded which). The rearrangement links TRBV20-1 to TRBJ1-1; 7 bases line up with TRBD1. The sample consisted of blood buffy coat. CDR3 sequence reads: CSARPSRDRLNTEAFF. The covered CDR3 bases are TGCAGTGCTAGACCTTCCCGGGACAGACTGAACACTGAA.